The following is a T cell receptor beta chain sequence with its context. Recruits, aged about 18 to 100 years, lived in 20 to 30 US areas. Recovered Cohort 3 donors showed two negative PCRs, clearance, or symptom resolution. TCRdb's copy holds only in-frame clones and misses some; the assay was immunoSEQ multiplex PCR. The sample has about 150,000 clones, 80% to 90% seen once. This sample was included in a study of blood T cell repertoires in COVID-19. The germline V gene has CDR1 SGHRS and CDR2 YFSETQ. Trimming cost V 1 base and J 2 bases, with 15 bases left between them. The CDR3 extends over 16 amino acids.

The source material was PBMCs or T cells enriched from blood (not recorded which). The TCR was taken from a man in his fifties or sixties who had recovered from COVID-19. This chain links TRBV5-1 with TRBJ1-2; maybe TRBD1 (6 bases). The CDR3 coding sequence is TGCGCCAGCAGCTTGTACTTGACAGGCGGGAACTATGGCTACACCTTC. It is translated as CASSLYLTGGNYGYTF.